This TCR beta chain is from a study of OX40 agonist ivuxolimab in advanced cancers. Overall study findings and caveats: The study observed clonal expansion of CD4+ and CD8+ blood T cells by week 6 at 0.1 to 3.0 mg/kg.

Germline loops: CDR1 MNHNS, CDR2 SASEGT. V gave up 4 bases and J gave up 7 bases; unmatched junction bases: 6. The CDR3 runs to 13 residues. Notes on this clone: The antigen remains unidentified.

The assay was immunoSEQ multiplex PCR, and TCRdb's table has in-frame clones only and misses some. The sample records 75,000 to 90,000 clones, around 91% being singletons. The TCR sequence derives from an adult with an advanced solid tumor such as melanoma, head and neck, liver or kidney cancer. The starting material was CD4+ or CD8+ T cells sorted from blood, obtained in a trial of the OX40 agonist ivuxolimab. V is TRBV6-1 and J is TRBJ1-1, with 7 bases lining up with TRBD1. The chain's CDR3 is CASSGDSTFEAFF. The CDR3 DNA follows: TGTGCCAGCAGTGGGGACAGTACCTTTGAAGCTTTCTTT.